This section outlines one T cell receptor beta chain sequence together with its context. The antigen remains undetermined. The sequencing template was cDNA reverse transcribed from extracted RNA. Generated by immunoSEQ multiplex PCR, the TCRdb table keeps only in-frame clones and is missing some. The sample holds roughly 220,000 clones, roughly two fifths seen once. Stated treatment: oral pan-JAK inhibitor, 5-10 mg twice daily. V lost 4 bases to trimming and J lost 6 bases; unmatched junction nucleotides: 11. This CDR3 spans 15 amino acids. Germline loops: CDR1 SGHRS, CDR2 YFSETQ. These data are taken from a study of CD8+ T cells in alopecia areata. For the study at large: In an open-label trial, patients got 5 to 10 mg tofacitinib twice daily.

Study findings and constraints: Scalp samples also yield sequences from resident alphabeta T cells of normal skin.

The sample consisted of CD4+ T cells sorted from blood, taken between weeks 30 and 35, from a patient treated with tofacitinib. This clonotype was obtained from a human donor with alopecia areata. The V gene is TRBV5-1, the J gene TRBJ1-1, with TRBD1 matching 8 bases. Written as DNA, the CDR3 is TGCGCCAGCAGCGCCGGACAGGGTTCGAAGTCTGAAGCTTTCTTT. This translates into CASSAGQGSKSEAFF.